These T cell receptor beta chains were read from a single sample in a study of Graves' ophthalmopathy and Graves' hyperthyroidism. MiXCR, run by TCRdb on the multiplex PCR reads, gives a single entry per CDR3 protein. The sample yields about 500,000 distinct CDR3 sequences, approximately 37% seen once. The sequencing input was peripheral blood or thyroid tissue (not recorded which). Receptors were obtained from an adult man with Graves' hyperthyroidism. Both conserved end residues are part of each CDR3. D genes are given only for firm matches. Size is omitted from some rows. Given values are once, few, many or a class for expanded clones.

TRBV13	TRBJ1-2	.	many	TGTGCCAGCAGCTTAGGTGTAGGGATTAACTATGGCTACACCTTC	CASSLGVGINYGYTF
TRBV6-5	TRBJ1-2	.	many	TGTGCCAGCAGTTACAGGGCTACTAACTATGGCTACACCTTC	CASSYRATNYGYTF
TRBV29-1	TRBJ2-5	.	.	TGCAGCGTTGAACCCCAGGGGAAAATGGAGACCCAGTACTTC	CSVEPQGKMETQYF
TRBV29-1	TRBJ2-7	TRBD2	.	TGCAGCTCGGGACTAGCGGGACCGTACGAGCAGTACTTC	CSSGLAGPYEQYF
TRBV5-1	TRBJ1-4	.	many	TGCGCCAGCAGCCCATGGACGGGGGCAGGGGAAAAACTGTTTTTT	CASSPWTGAGEKLFF
TRBV29-1	TRBJ2-7	.	many	TGCAGCGTTGAAAAGGTTGGGGGCGAGCAGTACTTC	CSVEKVGGEQYF
TRBV28	TRBJ1-1	.	.	TGTGCCATCGAGCCGCCGGGGGGGCCTGAAGCTTTCTTT	CAIEPPGGPEAFF
TRBV4-1	TRBJ2-7	.	few	TGTGCCAGCAGCTTGGGCGGACCACAGGACTACTACGAGCAGTACTTC	CASSLGGPQDYYEQYF
TRBV5-5	TRBJ1-2	TRBD1	many	TGTGCCAGCAGCCTGGACGTCCGCGTAGGAGGGGGCGACTATGGCTACACCTTC	CASSLDVRVGGGDYGYTF
TRBV7-2	TRBJ1-4	.	.	TGTGCCAGCAGCCAGCGGGGAAGGAACAGGGCGAATGAAAAACTGTTTTTT	CASSQRGRNRANEKLFF
TRBV19	TRBJ2-7	TRBD1	.	TGTGCCAGTAGGAACAGGGGGTTCTCCCCCAACGAGCAGTACTTC	CASRNRGFSPNEQYF
TRBV14	TRBJ1-2	TRBD1	many	TGTGCCAGCAGCCAAACTGGACAGGGTACGTTTGGCTACACCTTC	CASSQTGQGTFGYTF
TRBV7-2	TRBJ2-7	.	.	TGCGCCAGCAGCTTCGGCGGGGGCAACAATGAGCAGTACTTC	CASSFGGGNNEQYF
TRBV5-1	TRBJ2-5	TRBD1	many	TGCGCCAGCCGCAGGACAGGGGGCGAGGAGACCCAGTACTTC	CASRRTGGEETQYF
TRBV5-1	TRBJ1-4	.	few	TGCGCCAGCAGCCCTGGGGTGGCAGGCCTTAATGAAAAACTGTTTTTT	CASSPGVAGLNEKLFF
TRBV10-3	TRBJ2-5	.	many	TGTGCCATCAGTGAGTCTGGGGGATTGAGGACCCAGTACTTC	CAISESGGLRTQYF
TRBV13	TRBJ2-2	.	many	TGTGCCAGCAGACAGGAGGCCGGGGAGCTGTTTTTT	CASRQEAGELFF
TRBV15	TRBJ1-4	TRBD1	.	TGTGCCACCAGCAGAATGACCGGGACAGGGCTTGAAAAACTGTTTTTT	CATSRMTGTGLEKLFF
TRBV10-3	TRBJ1-2	.	.	TGTGCCATCAGCCTGCGGGGGGAAGGCTACACCTTC	CAISLRGEGYTF
TRBV6-6	TRBJ1-1	.	few	TGTGCCAGCAGTTACTCGAGTCGCGGGATGAACACTGAAGCTTTCTTT	CASSYSSRGMNTEAFF
TRBV20-1	TRBJ1-4	TRBD1	many	TGCAGTGCTACAGGACAGGGCGGCGGTGAAAAACTGTTTTTT	CSATGQGGGEKLFF
TRBV7-8	TRBJ1-4	TRBD1	many	TGTGCCAGCAGCTCCGGACAGGGTTTAGGTGAAAAACTGTTTTTT	CASSSGQGLGEKLFF
TRBV12-3/TRBV12-4	TRBJ2-7	TRBD1	.	TGTGCCAGCAGTCTCGAGACAGGGATCGGTTACGAGCAGTACTTC	CASSLETGIGYEQYF